This T cell receptor beta chain was obtained from a study of blood T cell repertoires in COVID-19. Study as a whole: Material from acute and convalescent COVID-19 was sourced from the United States, Italy and Spain.

Method: immunoSEQ multiplex PCR; TCRdb's copy keeps in-frame clones and lacks some. This sample has hundreds of thousands of clones, with under 90% found just once. V was cut by 0 bases and J by 11 bases, with 22 bases left in between. CDR1 is MGHRA and CDR2 is YSYEKL in the germline V gene. This CDR3 is built from 16 residues. Sequenced sample: peripheral blood. The TCR sequence derives from a woman aged 80 or older with acute or convalescent COVID-19. The V and J genes are TRBV4-1 and TRBJ1-1; D is unclear. The DNA of the CDR3 is TGCGCCAGCAGCCAAGATCTAGCAGCTCTTCGGACGGGTGCTTTCTTT. Protein: CASSQDLAALRTGAFF.